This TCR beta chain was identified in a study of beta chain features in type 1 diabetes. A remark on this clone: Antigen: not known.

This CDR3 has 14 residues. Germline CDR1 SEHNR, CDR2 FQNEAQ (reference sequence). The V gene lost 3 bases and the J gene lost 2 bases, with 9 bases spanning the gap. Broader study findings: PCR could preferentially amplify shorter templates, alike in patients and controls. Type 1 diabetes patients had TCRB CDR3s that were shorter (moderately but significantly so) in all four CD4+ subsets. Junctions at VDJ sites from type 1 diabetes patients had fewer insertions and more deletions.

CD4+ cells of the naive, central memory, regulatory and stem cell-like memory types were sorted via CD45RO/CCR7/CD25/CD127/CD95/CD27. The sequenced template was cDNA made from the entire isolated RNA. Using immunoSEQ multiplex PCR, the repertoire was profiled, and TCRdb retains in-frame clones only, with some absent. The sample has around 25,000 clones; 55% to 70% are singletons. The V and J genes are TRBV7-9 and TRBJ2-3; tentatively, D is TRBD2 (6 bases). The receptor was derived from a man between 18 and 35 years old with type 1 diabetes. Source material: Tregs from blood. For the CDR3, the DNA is TGTGCCAGCAGCTTCGGCGGGGTCACAGATACGCAGTATTTT. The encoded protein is CASSFGGVTDTQYF.